This T cell receptor (beta chain) was identified in a study of blood T cell repertoires in COVID-19. Study as a whole: Some COVID-19 samples were acute and others convalescent; all came from the United States, Italy and Spain. The analysed material was cDNA or gDNA that came from T cells, B-cell-depleted T cells, or PBMCs.

In the authors' workflow: It was from reference gene primer amplification that nucleated cell counts were estimated. Assay used: immunoSEQ multiplex PCR; TCRdb lists only in-frame clones, some missing. From that table come the V and J calls and clone size; the DNA was used to work out D and trimming. This table holds fewer than 250,000 clones, around four fifths found once. Germline CDR1 SNHLY, CDR2 FYNNEI. Trimming left V 11 bases short and J 6 bases short, with 19 bases between. The CDR3 runs 13 residues. The chain recombines TRBV2 with TRBJ1-2; D ambiguous. The sample consisted of peripheral blood. This clonotype was sampled from a woman between 50 and 59 years old with acute or convalescent COVID-19. The DNA of the CDR3 is TGTGCCGGCCTAAAGGGAGGGAGCGATGGCTACACCTTC. It translates to CAGLKGGSDGYTF.